This T cell receptor beta chain was identified in a study of control samples from healthy donors and cancer patients. The data were produced by immunoSEQ multiplex PCR, yet TCRdb's version contains in-frame clones alone and is incomplete. The sample carries about 85,000 clones, roughly 90% recorded once. The length of the CDR3 is 13 residues. Germline loops: CDR1 GTSNPN, CDR2 SVGIG (reference sequence). V lost 1 base to trimming and J lost 3 bases, with 9 bases between them. The chain links TRBV30 to TRBJ1-1; D is perhaps TRBD1 (6 bases). Sequencing used blood. This TCR came from a man in his forties or fifties in good health. The CDR3 spells CAWSDRAHTEAFF. In DNA form, the CDR3 reads TGTGCCTGGAGTGACAGGGCCCACACTGAAGCTTTCTTT. Using reference TRBV30 and TRBJ1-1 for the parts outside the CDR3, the full variable domain is SQTIHQWPATLVQPVGSPLSLECTVEGTSNPNLYWYRQAAGRGLQLLFYSVGIGQISSEVPQNLSASRPQDRQFILSSKKLLLSDSGFYLCAWSDRAHTEAFFGQGTRLTVV.